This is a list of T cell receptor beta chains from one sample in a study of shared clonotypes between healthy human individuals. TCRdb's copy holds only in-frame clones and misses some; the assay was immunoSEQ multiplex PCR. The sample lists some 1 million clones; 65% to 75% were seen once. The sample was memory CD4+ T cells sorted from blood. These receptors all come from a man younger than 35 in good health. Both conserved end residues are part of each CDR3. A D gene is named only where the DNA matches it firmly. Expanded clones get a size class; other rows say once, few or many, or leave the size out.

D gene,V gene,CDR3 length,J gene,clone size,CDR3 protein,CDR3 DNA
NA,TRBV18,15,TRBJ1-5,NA,CASSLGAEGNQPQHF,TGTGCCAGCTCACTAGGGGCGGAGGGAAATCAGCCCCAGCATTTT
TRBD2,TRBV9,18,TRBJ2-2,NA,CASSVVPSGGTNTGELFF,TGTGCCAGCAGCGTAGTGCCTAGCGGGGGGACTAACACCGGGGAGCTGTTTTTT
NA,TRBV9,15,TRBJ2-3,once,CASSVRDRKSDTQYF,TGTGCCAGCAGCGTCCGGGACCGAAAGTCGGATACGCAGTATTTT
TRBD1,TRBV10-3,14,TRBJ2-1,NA,CAISGQGAFDEQFF,TGTGCCATCAGCGGACAGGGGGCTTTCGATGAGCAGTTCTTC
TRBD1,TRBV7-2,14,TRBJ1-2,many,CASSLGTGKGGYTF,TGTGCCAGCAGCTTAGGGACAGGGAAGGGTGGCTACACCTTC
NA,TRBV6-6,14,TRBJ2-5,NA,CASSYSGQGGTQYF,TGTGCCAGCAGTTACTCGGGGCAGGGAGGGACCCAGTACTTC
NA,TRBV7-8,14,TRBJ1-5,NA,CASTQRWGNQPQHF,TGTGCCAGCACCCAACGGTGGGGCAATCAGCCCCAGCATTTT
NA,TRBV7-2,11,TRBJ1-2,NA,CASSFTRGYTF,TGTGCCAGCAGCTTCACCAGGGGCTACACCTTC
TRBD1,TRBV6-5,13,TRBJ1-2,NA,CASGDRLNYGYTF,TGTGCCAGTGGGGACAGGTTAAACTATGGCTACACCTTC
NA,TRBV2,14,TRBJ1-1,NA,CASSEARGGTEAFF,TGTGCCAGCAGTGAAGCCAGGGGTGGAACTGAAGCTTTCTTT
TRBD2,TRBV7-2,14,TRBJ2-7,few,CASRKTSGSYEQYF,TGTGCCAGCAGGAAGACTAGCGGGAGCTACGAGCAGTACTTC
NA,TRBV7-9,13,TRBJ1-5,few,CASSTVGNQPQHF,TGTGCCAGCTCTACAGTGGGCAATCAGCCCCAGCATTTT
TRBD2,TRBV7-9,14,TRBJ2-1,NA,CASSHSGDRLEQFF,TGTGCCAGCAGCCATAGCGGGGATAGGCTTGAGCAGTTCTTC
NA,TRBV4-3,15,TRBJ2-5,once,CASSQDYWGAETQYF,TGCGCCAGCAGCCAAGACTATTGGGGCGCCGAGACCCAGTACTTC
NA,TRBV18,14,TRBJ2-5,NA,CASSPSALQETQYF,TGTGCCAGCTCCCCTTCGGCACTCCAAGAGACCCAGTACTTC
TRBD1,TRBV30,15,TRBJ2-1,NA,CAWHQGAGPYNEQFF,TGTGCCTGGCACCAGGGGGCGGGCCCCTACAATGAGCAGTTCTTC
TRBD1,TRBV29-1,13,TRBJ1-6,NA,CSVMTGGESPLHF,TGCAGCGTTATGACAGGGGGTGAATCACCCCTCCACTTT
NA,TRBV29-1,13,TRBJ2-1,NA,CSVVTGYYNEQFF,TGCAGCGTTGTAACAGGGTACTACAATGAGCAGTTCTTC
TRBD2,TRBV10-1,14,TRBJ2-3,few,CASSDSGHADTQYF,TGCGCCAGCAGTGATAGCGGGCACGCAGATACGCAGTATTTT
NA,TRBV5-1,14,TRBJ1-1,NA,CASSQVSGFTEAFF,TGCGCCAGCAGCCAAGTCTCGGGGTTCACTGAAGCTTTCTTT
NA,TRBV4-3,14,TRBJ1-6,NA,CASSPAGRNSPLHF,TGCGCCAGCAGCCCAGCGGGCAGGAATTCACCCCTCCACTTT
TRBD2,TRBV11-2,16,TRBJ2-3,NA,CASTVMSGSLTDTQYF,TGTGCCAGCACCGTAATGAGCGGGAGTCTCACAGATACGCAGTATTTT
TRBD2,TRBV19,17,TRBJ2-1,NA,CASSISAAGGPYNEQFF,TGTGCCAGTAGTATATCCGCCGCGGGAGGGCCTTACAATGAGCAGTTCTTC
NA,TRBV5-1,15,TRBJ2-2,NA,CASSLAGTNTGELFF,TGCGCCAGCAGCCTGGCGGGGACCAACACCGGGGAGCTGTTTTTT
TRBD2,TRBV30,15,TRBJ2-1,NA,CAWSRGLAGGSEQFF,TGTGCCTGGAGTCGGGGACTAGCGGGAGGGAGTGAGCAGTTCTTC
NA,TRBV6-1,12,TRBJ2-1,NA,CASVLLPNEQFF,TGTGCCAGCGTGTTGCTCCCCAATGAGCAGTTCTTC
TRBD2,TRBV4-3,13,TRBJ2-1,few,CASSLLAGDEQFF,TGCGCCAGCAGCTTACTCGCGGGAGATGAGCAGTTCTTC
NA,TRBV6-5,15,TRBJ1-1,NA,CASRNGGGAGTEAFF,TGTGCCAGCCGCAACGGGGGGGGCGCCGGCACTGAAGCTTTCTTT
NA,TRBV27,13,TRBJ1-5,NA,CASSPQGNQPQHF,TGTGCCAGCAGCCCACAGGGAAATCAGCCCCAGCATTTT
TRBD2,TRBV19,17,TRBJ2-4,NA,CASRTSGELLAKNIQYF,TGTGCCAGTAGGACTAGCGGGGAATTACTAGCCAAAAACATTCAGTACTTC
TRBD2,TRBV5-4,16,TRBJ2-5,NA,CASSSAGGRFQETQYF,TGTGCCAGCAGCTCGGCGGGCGGGAGGTTCCAAGAGACCCAGTACTTC
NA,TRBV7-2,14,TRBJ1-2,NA,CASSSGGSYYGYTF,TGTGCCAGCAGCTCAGGAGGCAGTTACTATGGCTACACCTTC
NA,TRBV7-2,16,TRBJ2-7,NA,CASSLYRISGPYEQYF,TGTGCCAGCAGCTTATATCGAATTTCGGGTCCCTACGAGCAGTACTTC
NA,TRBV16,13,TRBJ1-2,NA,CASSQSSISGYTF,TGTGCCAGCAGCCAATCCTCGATTAGTGGCTACACCTTC
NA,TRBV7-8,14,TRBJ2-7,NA,CASSLGRTSYEQYF,TGTGCCAGCAGCTTAGGACGAACATCCTACGAGCAGTACTTC
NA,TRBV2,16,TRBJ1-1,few,CASSEAGGAFGTEAFF,TGTGCCAGCAGTGAAGCTGGAGGGGCTTTCGGCACTGAAGCTTTCTTT
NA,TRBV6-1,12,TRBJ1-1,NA,CASSEALRGAFF,TGTGCCAGCAGTGAAGCTCTGAGGGGAGCTTTCTTT
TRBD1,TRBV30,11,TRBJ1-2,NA,CAWSGQGGYTF,TGTGCCTGGAGTGGACAGGGCGGCTACACCTTC
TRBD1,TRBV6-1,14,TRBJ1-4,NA,CASGRGQGNEKLFF,TGTGCCAGCGGAAGGGGACAGGGGAATGAAAAACTGTTTTTT
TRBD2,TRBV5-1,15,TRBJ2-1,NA,CASSKRLATVDEQFF,TGCGCCAGCAGCAAAAGACTAGCGACTGTAGATGAGCAGTTCTTC
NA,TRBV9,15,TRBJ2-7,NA,CASSVESMGGSEQYF,TGTGCCAGCAGCGTAGAGTCCATGGGAGGCTCCGAGCAGTACTTC
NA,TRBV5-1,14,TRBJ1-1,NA,CASSLRGQNTEAFF,TGCGCCAGCAGCTTAAGGGGCCAGAACACTGAAGCTTTCTTT
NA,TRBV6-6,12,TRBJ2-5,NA,CASSYQTGTQYF,TGTGCCAGCAGTTACCAAACCGGGACCCAGTACTTC
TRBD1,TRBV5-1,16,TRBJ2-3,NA,CASSLSTGGIADTQYF,TGCGCCAGCAGCTTGTCGACAGGGGGAATCGCAGATACGCAGTATTTT
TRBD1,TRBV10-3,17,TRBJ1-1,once,CAISESWTGGPNTEAFF,TGTGCCATCAGTGAGTCCTGGACAGGGGGCCCTAACACTGAAGCTTTCTTT
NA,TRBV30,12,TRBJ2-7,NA,CAWTGSPYEQYF,TGTGCCTGGACAGGGTCACCCTACGAGCAGTACTTC
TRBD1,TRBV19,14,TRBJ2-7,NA,CASSPGTDSGEQYF,TGTGCCAGTAGCCCCGGGACAGATTCAGGCGAGCAGTACTTC
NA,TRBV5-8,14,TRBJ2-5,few,CASSLGLPKETQYF,TGTGCCAGCAGCTTGGGTCTACCGAAAGAGACCCAGTACTTC
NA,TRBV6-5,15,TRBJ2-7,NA,CASRPTLDRGYEQYF,TGTGCCAGCAGACCTACCTTGGACAGAGGCTACGAGCAGTACTTC
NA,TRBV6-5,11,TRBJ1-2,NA,CATGDNYGYTF,TGTGCCACAGGGGATAACTATGGCTACACCTTC
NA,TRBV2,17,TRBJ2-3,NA,CASSEGRATQGGDTQYF,TGTGCCAGCAGTGAAGGAAGAGCGACGCAGGGGGGCGATACGCAGTATTTT
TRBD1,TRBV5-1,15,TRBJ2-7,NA,CASSLEGTGAYEQYF,TGCGCCAGCAGCTTGGAAGGGACAGGGGCCTACGAGCAGTACTTC
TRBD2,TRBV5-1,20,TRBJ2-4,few,CASSLTPTSGKVEAKNIQYF,TGCGCCAGCAGCTTGACTCCGACTAGCGGGAAGGTGGAGGCCAAAAACATTCAGTACTTC
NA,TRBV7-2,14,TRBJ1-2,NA,CASSLGGRGNGYTF,TGTGCCAGCAGCTTAGGAGGCAGGGGAAATGGCTACACCTTC
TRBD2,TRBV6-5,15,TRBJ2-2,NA,CASSYREGGTGELFF,TGTGCCAGCAGTTACAGGGAGGGTGGCACCGGGGAGCTGTTTTTT
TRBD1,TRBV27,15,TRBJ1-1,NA,CASSFGSGGYTEAFF,TGTGCCAGCAGTTTCGGCTCAGGGGGCTACACTGAAGCTTTCTTT
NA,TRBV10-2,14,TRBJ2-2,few,CASSLTGVTGELFF,TGCGCCAGCAGTTTAACAGGTGTCACCGGGGAGCTGTTTTTT
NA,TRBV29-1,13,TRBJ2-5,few,CSFLGIPQETQYF,TGCAGCTTTCTTGGTATTCCCCAAGAGACCCAGTACTTC
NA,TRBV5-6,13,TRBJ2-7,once,CASSQVGGYEQYF,TGTGCCAGCAGCCAGGTTGGGGGCTACGAGCAGTACTTC